The clone carrying this T cell receptor (beta chain) was counted only a few times. Its antigen remains unidentified. These data come from a study of cytomegalovirus exposure and HLA in healthy donors. Overall study findings and caveats: Productive status was seen about 90% or about 30% of the time for most TCR beta V segments in an earlier analysis. An apparent linkage of common viral pathogens to several of the most significant clusters emerged in a later analysis. TRBV6-2, TRBV6-3 and some other V segments were excluded as indistinguishable.

In the PCR, 60 Vbeta and 13 Jbeta primers were used. Produced via immunoSEQ multiplex PCR; TCRdb's table is partial and in-frame only. The data hold some 150,000 clones, with roughly 82% observed a single time. The CDR3 is made up of 14 amino acids. Germline CDR1 reads SNHLY; CDR2 reads FYNNEI. Trimming took off 6 bases at V and 6 bases at J, with 17 bases between the two ends. The specimen was PBMCs. This TCR was sampled from a man aged 50-60 years in good health and CMV-seropositive. The chain recombines TRBV2 with TRBJ1-2, with D perhaps matching TRBD1 (6 bases). CDR3 sequence: CASRASAGDHGYTF. CDR3 bases: TGTGCCAGCAGGGCCTCCGCAGGGGACCATGGCTACACCTTC.